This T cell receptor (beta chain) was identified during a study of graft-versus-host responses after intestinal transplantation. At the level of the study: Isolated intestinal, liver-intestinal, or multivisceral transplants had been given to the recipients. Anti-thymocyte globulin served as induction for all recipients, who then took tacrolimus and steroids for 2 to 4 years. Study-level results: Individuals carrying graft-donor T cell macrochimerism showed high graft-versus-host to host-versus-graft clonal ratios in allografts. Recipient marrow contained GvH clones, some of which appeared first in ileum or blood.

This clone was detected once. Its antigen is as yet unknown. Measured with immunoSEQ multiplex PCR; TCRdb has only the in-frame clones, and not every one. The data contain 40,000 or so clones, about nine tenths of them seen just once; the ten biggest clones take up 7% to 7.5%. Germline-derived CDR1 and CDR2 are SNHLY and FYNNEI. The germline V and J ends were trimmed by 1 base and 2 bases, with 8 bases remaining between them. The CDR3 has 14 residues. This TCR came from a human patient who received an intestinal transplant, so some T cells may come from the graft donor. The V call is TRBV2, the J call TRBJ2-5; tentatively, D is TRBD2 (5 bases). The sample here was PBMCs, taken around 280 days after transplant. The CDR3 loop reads CASSEEDLQETQYF. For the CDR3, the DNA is TGTGCCAGCAGTGAAGAGGACTTACAAGAGACCCAGTACTTC.